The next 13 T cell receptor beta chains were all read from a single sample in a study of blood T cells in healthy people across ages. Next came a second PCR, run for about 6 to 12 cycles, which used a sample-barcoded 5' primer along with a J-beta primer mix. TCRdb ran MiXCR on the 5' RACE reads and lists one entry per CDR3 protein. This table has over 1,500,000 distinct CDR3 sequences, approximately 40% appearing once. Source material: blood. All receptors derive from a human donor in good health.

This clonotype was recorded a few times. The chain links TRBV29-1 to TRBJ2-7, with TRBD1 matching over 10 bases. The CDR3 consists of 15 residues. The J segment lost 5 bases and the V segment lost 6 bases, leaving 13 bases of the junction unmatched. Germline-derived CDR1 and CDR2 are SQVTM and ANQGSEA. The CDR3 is CSVVDPETGGDEQYF. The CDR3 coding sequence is TGCAGCGTCGTCGACCCCGAGACAGGGGGCGACGAGCAGTACTTC.

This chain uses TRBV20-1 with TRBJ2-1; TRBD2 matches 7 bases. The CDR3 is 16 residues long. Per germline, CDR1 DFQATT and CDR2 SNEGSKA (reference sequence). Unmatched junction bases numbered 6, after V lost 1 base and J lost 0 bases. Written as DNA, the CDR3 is TGCAGTGCTAGAGTTGCTAGCGGATCCTCCTACAATGAGCAGTTCTTC. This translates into CSARVASGSSYNEQFF.

Here the CDR3 DNA reads TGTGCCAGCAGTTTAGCTGCTGCGGGGCCATACGAGCAGTACTTC. Translation gives CASSLAAAGPYEQYF. The rearrangement joins TRBV12-3 or TRBV12-4 to TRBJ2-7, with D perhaps matching TRBD2 (6 bases). This CDR3 is built from 15 residues. Trimming shortened V by 0 bases and J by 4 bases, and 13 bases separated the two germline ends.

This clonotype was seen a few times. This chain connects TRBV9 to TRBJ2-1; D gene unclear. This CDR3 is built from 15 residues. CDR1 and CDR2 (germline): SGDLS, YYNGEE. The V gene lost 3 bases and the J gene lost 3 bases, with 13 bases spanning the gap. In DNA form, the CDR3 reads TGTGCCAGCAGCGCGGACGGAGAGAACTACAATGAGCAGTTCTTC. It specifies CASSADGENYNEQFF.

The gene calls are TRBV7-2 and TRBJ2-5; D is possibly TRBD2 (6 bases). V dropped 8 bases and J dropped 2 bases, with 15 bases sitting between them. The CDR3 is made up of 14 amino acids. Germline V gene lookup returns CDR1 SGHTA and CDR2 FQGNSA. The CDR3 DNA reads TGTGCCAGCGGTAGTAGGGGAGGACAAGAGACCCAGTACTTC. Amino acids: CASGSRGGQETQYF.

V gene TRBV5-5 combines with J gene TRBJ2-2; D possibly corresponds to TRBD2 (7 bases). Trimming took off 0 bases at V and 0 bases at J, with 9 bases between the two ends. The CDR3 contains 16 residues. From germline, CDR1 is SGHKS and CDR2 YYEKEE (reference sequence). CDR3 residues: CASSLEGGSNTGELFF. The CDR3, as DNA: TGTGCCAGCAGCTTGGAGGGGGGGTCGAACACCGGGGAGCTGTTTTTT.

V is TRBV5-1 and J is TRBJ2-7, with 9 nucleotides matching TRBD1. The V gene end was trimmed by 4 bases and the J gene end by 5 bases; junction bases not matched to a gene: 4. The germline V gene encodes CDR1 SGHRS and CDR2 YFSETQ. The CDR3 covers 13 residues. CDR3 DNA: TGCGCCAGCAGCGGGACAGGGAGGGACGAGCAGTACTTC. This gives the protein CASSGTGRDEQYF. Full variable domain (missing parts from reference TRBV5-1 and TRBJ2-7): KAGVTQTPRYLIKTRGQQVTLSCSPISGHRSVSWYQQTPGQGLQFLFEYFSETQRNKGNFPGRFSGRQFSNSRSEMNVSTLELGDSALYLCASSGTGRDEQYFGPGTRLTVT.

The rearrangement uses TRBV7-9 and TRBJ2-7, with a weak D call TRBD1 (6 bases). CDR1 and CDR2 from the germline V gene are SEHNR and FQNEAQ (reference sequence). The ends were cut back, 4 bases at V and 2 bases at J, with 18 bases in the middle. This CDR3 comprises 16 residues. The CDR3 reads CASSSSMRTAAYEQYF. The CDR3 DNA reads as TGTGCCAGCAGCTCCTCAATGAGGACAGCGGCCTACGAGCAGTACTTC. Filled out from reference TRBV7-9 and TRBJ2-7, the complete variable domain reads DTGVSQNPRHKITKRGQNVTFRCDPISEHNRLYWYRQTLGQGPEFLTYFQNEAQLEKSRLLSDRFSAERPKGSFSTLEIQRTEQGDSAMYLCASSSSMRTAAYEQYFGPGTRLTVT.

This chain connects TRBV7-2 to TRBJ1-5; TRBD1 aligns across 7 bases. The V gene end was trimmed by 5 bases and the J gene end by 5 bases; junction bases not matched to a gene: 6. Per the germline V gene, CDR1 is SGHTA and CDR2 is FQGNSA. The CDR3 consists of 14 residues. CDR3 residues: CASSPRTGHQPQHF. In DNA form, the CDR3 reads TGTGCCAGCAGCCCACGGACAGGCCATCAGCCCCAGCATTTT.

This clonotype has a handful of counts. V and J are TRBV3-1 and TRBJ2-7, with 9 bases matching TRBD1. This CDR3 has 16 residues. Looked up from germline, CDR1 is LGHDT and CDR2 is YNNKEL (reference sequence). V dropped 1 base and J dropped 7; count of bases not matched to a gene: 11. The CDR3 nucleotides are TGTGCCAGCAGCCAAGCCTCCCGGGACAGGGTTAAGGAGCAGTACTTC. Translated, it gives CASSQASRDRVKEQYF.

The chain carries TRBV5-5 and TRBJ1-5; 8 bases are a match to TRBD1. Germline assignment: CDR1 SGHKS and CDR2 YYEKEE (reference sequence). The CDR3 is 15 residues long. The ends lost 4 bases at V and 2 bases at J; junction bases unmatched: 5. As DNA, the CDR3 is TGTGCCAGCAGCATTGGACAGGGAGGCAATCAGCCCCAGCATTTT. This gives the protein CASSIGQGGNQPQHF.

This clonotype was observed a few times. The CDR3 sequence is CSASRPASEQYF. DNA for the CDR3: TGCAGTGCTAGTAGGCCCGCTTCCGAGCAGTACTTC. J is TRBJ2-4 and V is TRBV20-1; D call uncertain. TRBJ2-7 matches the DNA end more closely, so the J call is doubtful. The CDR3 runs to 12 residues. Per the germline V gene, CDR1 is DFQATT and CDR2 is SNEGSKA (reference sequence).

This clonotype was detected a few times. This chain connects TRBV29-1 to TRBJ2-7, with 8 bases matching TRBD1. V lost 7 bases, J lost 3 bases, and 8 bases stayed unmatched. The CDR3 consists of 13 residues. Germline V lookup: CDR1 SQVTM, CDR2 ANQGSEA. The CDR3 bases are TGCAGCGCTATGGACAGGGCCGACTACGAGCAGTACTTC. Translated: CSAMDRADYEQYF.